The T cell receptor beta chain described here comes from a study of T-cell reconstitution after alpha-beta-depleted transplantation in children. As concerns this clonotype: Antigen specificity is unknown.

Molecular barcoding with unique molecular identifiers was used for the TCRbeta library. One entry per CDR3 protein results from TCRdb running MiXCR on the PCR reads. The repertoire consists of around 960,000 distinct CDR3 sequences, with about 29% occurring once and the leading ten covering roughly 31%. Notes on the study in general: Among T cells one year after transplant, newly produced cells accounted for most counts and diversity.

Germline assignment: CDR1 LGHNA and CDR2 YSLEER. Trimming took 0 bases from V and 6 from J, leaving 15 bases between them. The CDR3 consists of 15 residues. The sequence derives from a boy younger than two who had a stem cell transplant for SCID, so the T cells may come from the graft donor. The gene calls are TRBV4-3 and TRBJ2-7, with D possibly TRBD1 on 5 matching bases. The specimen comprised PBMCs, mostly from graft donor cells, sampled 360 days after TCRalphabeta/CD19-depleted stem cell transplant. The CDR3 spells CASSQDQAGWSEQYF. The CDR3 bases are TGCGCCAGCAGCCAAGATCAGGCAGGGTGGTCCGAGCAGTACTTC.